This record looks at one TCR beta chain sequence and its context. Germline assignment: CDR1 LNHDA and CDR2 SQIVND (reference sequence). With V trimmed by 2 bases and J by 1 base, 1 base remained unmatched. This CDR3 contains 14 residues. In the authors' methods: Estimates of nucleated cell counts were drawn from the amplification of reference gene primers. Clones were read by immunoSEQ multiplex PCR, and TCRdb kept only the in-frame ones, dropping some. V and J calls and clone size are those listed in that table; D and trimming were worked out from the DNA. The repertoire holds roughly 160,000 clones, 88% seen once, with around a quarter in the top ten. This specimen belongs to a study of blood T cell repertoires in COVID-19. Overall study context: COVID-19 samples from acute and convalescent phases originated in the United States, Italy and Spain. T cells, B-cell-depleted T cells, or PBMCs supplied cDNA or gDNA.

This rearrangement joins TRBV19 to TRBJ1-1; 7 positions match TRBD1. Sample: peripheral blood. The receptor comes from a man between 60 and 75 years old with acute or convalescent COVID-19. This chain's CDR3 is CASSIRGRNTEAFF. The CDR3 coding sequence is TGTGCCAGTAGTATAAGGGGGCGGAACACTGAAGCTTTCTTT.